This T cell receptor (beta chain) comes out of a study of CD8+CD57+ T cells in acquired aplastic anemia. As for the study in general: Each DNA sample taken from sorted CD4+ and CD8+ cells came to roughly 3.5 ug on average.

Patients included in sequencing had previously demonstrated CD8+CD57+ cell expansion by flow cytometry. TCR beta VDJ and CDR3 profiling used genomic DNA as template. MiXCR, applied by TCRdb to the reads, yields one record per CDR3 protein. Among about 470,000 distinct CDR3 sequences listed, 25% to 40% were seen once. The CDR3 totals 16 residues. Germline V gene data show CDR1 as SGDLS and CDR2 as YYNGEE. V shed 2 bases and J 4 bases; nucleotides not matched to a gene: 9. The chain has TRBV9 and TRBJ1-3; 7 positions agree with TRBD1. Sequenced: sorted CD4+, CD8+, or CD8+CD57+ T cells (not recorded which) from PBMCs. This clonotype was obtained from a human donor with aplastic anemia. The CDR3 nucleotides are TGTGCCAGCAGCGTCCGAACAGGGGTCTACGGAAACACCATATATTTT. It codes for CASSVRTGVYGNTIYF.